The 22 T cell receptor beta chains below all came from one sample that was sequenced in a study of cytomegalovirus exposure and HLA in healthy donors. The PCR made use of 60 Vbeta and 13 Jbeta primers. Only in-frame clones appear in the TCRdb table, and some are missing; sequencing was by immunoSEQ multiplex PCR. The sample lists hundreds of thousands of clones, 75% to 80% occurring once. Sequenced: PBMCs. The origin of the receptors is a male donor in good health and CMV-seronegative.

The V gene is TRBV5-1, the J gene TRBJ1-1, with TRBD1 matching 7 bases. The CDR3 spans 16 residues. V dropped 0 bases and J dropped 1; count of bases not matched to a gene: 6. The germline V gene encodes CDR1 SGHRS and CDR2 YFSETQ. CDR3: CASSLGDSWGNTEAFF. The CDR3 region has the DNA TGCGCCAGCAGCTTGGGGGACAGCTGGGGGAACACTGAAGCTTTCTTT. Full variable domain (rest looked up from reference TRBV5-1 and TRBJ1-1): KAGVTQTPRYLIKTRGQQVTLSCSPISGHRSVSWYQQTPGQGLQFLFEYFSETQRNKGNFPGRFSGRQFSNSRSEMNVSTLELGDSALYLCASSLGDSWGNTEAFFGQGTRLTVV.

This chain connects TRBV12-5 to TRBJ1-1; the D gene is possibly TRBD1 (5 bases). V lost 6 bases and J lost 0, with 17 bases in between. The CDR3 has 16 amino acids. The germline CDR1 and CDR2 sequences are LGHNT and FRNRAP. The DNA for the CDR3 is TGTGCTAGTGGGTCATACTTCAGGGTAATGAACACTGAAGCTTTCTTT. It yields the protein CASGSYFRVMNTEAFF.

The V and J genes are TRBV2 and TRBJ2-3; D gene uncertain. Trimming took 4 bases from V and 2 from J, leaving 10 bases between them. The CDR3 extends over 14 amino acids. The germline CDR1 and CDR2 sequences are SNHLY and FYNNEI. As DNA, the CDR3 is TGTGCCAGCAGTGCGTCACAATTCACAGATACGCAGTATTTT. It yields the protein CASSASQFTDTQYF.

This clone has only one observation. The chain employs TRBV5-6 and TRBJ2-7; D might be TRBD1 (6 bases). V was trimmed by 0 bases and J by 2 bases, leaving 15 bases between them. This CDR3 comprises 16 residues. Germline values: CDR1 SGHDT, CDR2 YYEEEE. The CDR3 sequence is CASSLAVRGDPYEQYF. The CDR3 nucleotides are TGTGCCAGCAGCTTGGCCGTCAGGGGCGATCCCTACGAGCAGTACTTC.

J is TRBJ1-1 and V is TRBV11-2; D gene unclear. The germline V gene has CDR1 SGHAT and CDR2 FQNNGV. Trimming took off 1 base at V and 7 bases at J, with 7 bases between the two ends. The CDR3 length is 12 residues. CDR3 loop: CASSLGRVEAFF. CDR3 nucleotide sequence: TGTGCCAGCAGCTTAGGGAGGGTTGAAGCTTTCTTT.

The genes are TRBV28 and TRBJ1-1, with D uncertain. Per germline, CDR1 MDHEN and CDR2 SYDVKM. Trimming cost V 8 bases and J 4 bases, with 11 bases left between them. The CDR3 has 12 residues. As DNA, the CDR3 is TGTGCCAGCGGTGGGAGGTCCACTGAAGCTTTCTTT. Residues: CASGGRSTEAFF.

This clone was seen just once. This chain links TRBV19 with TRBJ1-5; D possibly corresponds to TRBD1 (6 bases). The CDR3 has 14 amino acids. The V end lost 7 bases, the J end lost 4 bases, and 14 bases lay between the germline ends. The V gene's germline CDR1 is LNHDA and CDR2 SQIVND (reference sequence). In DNA form, the CDR3 reads TGTGCCAGTACGGGGGGCCTTGGAAATCAGCCCCAGCATTTT. Translating gives CASTGGLGNQPQHF.

This clone has more than one count but fewer than ten. The gene calls are TRBV5-1 and TRBJ2-7, with 8 bases lining up with TRBD1. The CDR3 sequence is 15 residues long. Germline V gene lookup returns CDR1 SGHRS and CDR2 YFSETQ. The V and J ends lost 0 bases and 5 bases, in that order; junction bases with no gene match: 7. The CDR3 DNA reads TGCGCCAGCAGCTTGGCCTTGACAGGGGAGGACGAGCAGTACTTC. This sequence encodes CASSLALTGEDEQYF.

V is TRBV28 and J is TRBJ2-3; D unresolved. Germline values: CDR1 MDHEN, CDR2 SYDVKM. V dropped 3 bases and J dropped 2 bases, with 9 bases sitting between them. The CDR3 consists of 14 residues. CDR3 sequence reads: CASSFGLLTDTQYF. The CDR3 DNA reads as TGTGCCAGCAGTTTTGGGCTCCTCACAGATACGCAGTATTTT.

The CDR3 region has the DNA TGTGCCAGCCGACAGGGTCGGGGGTATGGCTACACCTTC. This sequence encodes CASRQGRGYGYTF. V and J are TRBV28 and TRBJ1-2, with 7 bases lining up with TRBD1. The V segment lost 8 bases and the J segment 5 bases; nucleotides outside the gene matches: 8. This CDR3 region has 13 residues. CDR1 MDHEN and CDR2 SYDVKM come from the germline V gene.

In its sample, this clone was seen once. This chain joins TRBV9 and TRBJ2-2; 7 bases line up with TRBD1. V was pared by 4 bases and J by 7 bases, with 13 bases of the junction left unmatched. This CDR3 is built from 16 residues. CDR1 and CDR2 from the germline V gene are SGDLS and YYNGEE. The CDR3 sequence is CASSLQGTRLVGELFF. CDR3 sequence (DNA): TGTGCCAGCAGCTTACAGGGGACCCGATTGGTCGGGGAGCTGTTTTTT.

V is TRBV28 and J is TRBJ1-4; the D gene is possibly TRBD1 (6 bases). Germline V CDR1 and CDR2: MDHEN, SYDVKM. The V gene lost 8 bases and the J gene lost 4 bases, with 14 bases spanning the gap. CDR3 size: 14 residues. The CDR3 coding sequence is TGTGCCAGCTACTCTGGACAGTTTAATGAAAAACTGTTTTTT. Translation: CASYSGQFNEKLFF. The full variable domain, rest sourced from reference TRBV28 and TRBJ1-4, is DVKVTQSSRYLVKRTGEKVFLECVQDMDHENMFWYRQDPGLGLRLIYFSYDVKMKEKGDIPEGYSVSREKKERFSLILESASTNQTSMYLCASYSGQFNEKLFFGSGTQLSVL.

CDR3 in amino acids: CASSVGKTSGSGSYEQYF. DNA for the CDR3: TGTGCCAGCAGCGTAGGAAAGACTAGCGGGAGTGGCTCCTACGAGCAGTACTTC. V gene TRBV9 combines with J gene TRBJ2-7; 12 positions agree with TRBD2. The V segment lost 0 bases and the J segment 0 bases; nucleotides outside the gene matches: 7. CDR1 is SGDLS, CDR2 YYNGEE, per germline. The CDR3 sequence is 18 residues long.

This clone was seen just once. V usage is TRBV9 and J usage is TRBJ2-5; 15 nucleotides line up with TRBD2. This CDR3 is built from 17 residues. With V trimmed by 4 bases and J by 5 bases, 9 bases remained unmatched. CDR1 and CDR2 from the germline V gene are SGDLS and YYNGEE. CDR3 in DNA: TGTGCCAGCAGCCCCGGGACTAGCGGGGGGCCGGTGGAGACCCAGTACTTC. It encodes CASSPGTSGGPVETQYF. Using reference TRBV9 and TRBJ2-5 for the parts outside the CDR3, the full variable domain is DSGVTQTPKHLITATGQRVTLRCSPRSGDLSVYWYQQSLDQGLQFLIQYYNGEERAKGNILERFSAQQFPDLHSELNLSSLELGDSALYFCASSPGTSGGPVETQYFGPGTRLLVL.

This clone was counted once. The chain combines TRBV7-9 with TRBJ1-1; possibly TRBD1 for D (5 bases). This CDR3 spans 13 amino acids. V dropped 2 bases and J dropped 11 bases, with 15 bases sitting between them. Germline V CDR1 and CDR2: SEHNR, FQNEAQ (reference sequence). The CDR3 protein is CASSLNNGKGAFF. The CDR3 nucleotides are TGTGCCAGCAGCTTAAATAATGGAAAGGGGGCTTTCTTT.

The chain joins TRBV4-3 to TRBJ2-7; 7 positions match TRBD1. Germline lookup yields CDR1 LGHNA and CDR2 YSLEER. The junction had 10 bases not matched to a gene; V was cut back by 1 base and J by 4 bases. The CDR3 runs 16 residues. This CDR3 is CASSQGSGGRGYEQYF. The CDR3 coding sequence is TGCGCCAGCAGCCAAGGAAGTGGTGGCAGGGGGTACGAGCAGTACTTC.

This clone was detected once. The J gene is TRBJ2-7, the V gene TRBV6-6; TRBD1 might be the D (5 bases). CDR1 is MNHNY and CDR2 is SVGAGI in the germline V gene (reference sequence). Deletions cut 2 bases from V and 1 base from J, with 6 bases between. The CDR3 has 13 amino acids. CDR3 sequence (DNA): TGTGCCAGCAGTTACCAGGGATCCTACGAGCAGTACTTC. Translation gives CASSYQGSYEQYF.

This chain connects TRBV27 to TRBJ2-2; 15 bases align to TRBD2. Germline trimming cut 5 bases from V and 4 bases from J; bases unmatched to any gene: 5. CDR3 length: 17 amino acids. CDR1 and CDR2 from the germline V gene are MNHEY and SMNVEV (reference sequence). This chain's CDR3 is CASSTPGLAGGTGELFF. CDR3 in DNA: TGTGCCAGCAGTACCCCGGGACTAGCGGGGGGCACCGGGGAGCTGTTTTTT.

The CDR3 DNA reads as TGTGCCAGCAGACTTAGCGGGAGTCCCACAGATACGCAGTATTTT. Amino acids: CASRLSGSPTDTQYF. This sequence joins TRBV25-1 and TRBJ2-3; 9 positions match TRBD2. The CDR3 spans 15 residues. The V gene's germline CDR1 is MGHDK and CDR2 SYGVNS. V lost 6 bases to trimming and J lost 2 bases; unmatched junction nucleotides: 6.

Remarks on this clone: The junction departs from germline at one end; a sequencing error may be responsible. The chain uses TRBV18 and TRBJ1-1; D is ambiguous. The CDR3 loop spans 14 amino acids. CDR1 is KGHSH, CDR2 LQKENI, per germline. The CDR3 here is CASSPKQMNAEAFF. In DNA form, the CDR3 reads TGTGCCAGCTCACCTAAACAGATGAACGCTGAAGCTTTCTTT.

This clone has just one count. The V gene is TRBV19, the J gene TRBJ1-2; 7 bases agree with TRBD1. The ends lost 3 bases at V and 8 bases at J; junction bases unmatched: 3. CDR3 length: 12 amino acids. Germline loops: CDR1 LNHDA, CDR2 SQIVND (reference sequence). The CDR3 protein is CASSMTGQGYTF. CDR3 bases: TGTGCCAGTAGTATGACAGGGCAAGGCTACACCTTC.

The rearrangement joins TRBV19 to TRBJ2-3, with 10 bases matching TRBD2. With 2 bases clipped from V and 1 base from J, the junction kept 6 bases outside the gene matches. Per germline, CDR1 LNHDA and CDR2 SQIVND (reference sequence). The CDR3 sequence is 17 residues long. This CDR3 reads CASSITSGTGGTDTQYF. CDR3 sequence (DNA): TGTGCCAGTAGTATAACTAGCGGGACCGGAGGCACAGATACGCAGTATTTT.